A single TCR beta chain is shown here with its context. Its cognate antigen is unknown. Both 60 Vbeta primers and 13 Jbeta primers went into the PCR. Assay used: immunoSEQ multiplex PCR; TCRdb lists only in-frame clones, some missing. With about 67,000 clones in the sample, the ten largest clones hold 5%. CDR3 length equals 14 residues. Germline-derived CDR1 and CDR2 are MNHEY and SVGAGI. V was trimmed by 5 bases and J by 7 bases, leaving 12 bases between them. The donors gave bone marrow, and they were healthy. These data belong to a study of cytomegalovirus exposure and HLA in healthy donors. Study findings and constraints: It was taken for granted in presence/absence analyses that sequencing depth across donors was roughly uniform. Later, TCR association rates were found to vary by HLA locus, highest for DRB1 and lowest for HLA-C. With later analysis, a missense DCLRE1C variant became linked to TCR beta V- and J-gene trimming.

The sequenced sample consisted of PBMCs. The TCR originated in a woman aged 40 to 50 in good health and CMV-seropositive. This chain links TRBV6-5 with TRBJ1-6; the D is unclear. CDR3 sequence: CASSPGAINSPLHF. The DNA for the CDR3 is TGTGCCAGCAGTCCGGGAGCTATCAATTCACCCCTCCACTTT.